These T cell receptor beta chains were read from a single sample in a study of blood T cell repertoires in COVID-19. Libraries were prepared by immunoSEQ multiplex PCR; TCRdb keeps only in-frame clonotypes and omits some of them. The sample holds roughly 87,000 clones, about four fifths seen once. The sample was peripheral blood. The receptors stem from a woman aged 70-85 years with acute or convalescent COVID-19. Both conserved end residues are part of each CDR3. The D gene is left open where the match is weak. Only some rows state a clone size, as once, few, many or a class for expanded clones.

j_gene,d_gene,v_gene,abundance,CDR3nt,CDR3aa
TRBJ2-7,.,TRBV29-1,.,TGCAGCGTCGGACCTCCTAAACAGGGCGAGCAGTACTTC,CSVGPPKQGEQYF
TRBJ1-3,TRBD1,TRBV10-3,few,TGTGCCATCAGACAGGGGAACGCTGGAAACACCATATATTTT,CAIRQGNAGNTIYF
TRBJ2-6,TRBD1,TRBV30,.,TGTGCCTGGAGTCCAGACAGGGGACGTTCTGGGGCCAACGTCCTGACTTTC,CAWSPDRGRSGANVLTF
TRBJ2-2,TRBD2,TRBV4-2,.,TGTGCCAGCAGCCAAGATAGCGGGGGGGCCGCCGGGGAGCTGTTTTTT,CASSQDSGGAAGELFF
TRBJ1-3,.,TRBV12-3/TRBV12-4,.,TGTGCCAGCAGTTTTAGGGGGGGAAACACCATATATTTT,CASSFRGGNTIYF
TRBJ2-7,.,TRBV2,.,TGTGCCAGCAGCTCCAGACTAGTCGTCTACGAGCAGTACTTC,CASSSRLVVYEQYF
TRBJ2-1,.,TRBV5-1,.,TGCGCCAGCAGTGACTCCGGACTGTGGGATGAGCAGTTCTTC,CASSDSGLWDEQFF
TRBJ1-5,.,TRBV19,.,TGTGCCAGTAGTCTATCCCCGGGGCGGGGCGGAGATCAGCCCCAGCATTTT,CASSLSPGRGGDQPQHF
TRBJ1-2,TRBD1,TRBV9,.,TGTGCCAGCAGCTTCCGGGACAGGGACTATGGCTACACCTTC,CASSFRDRDYGYTF
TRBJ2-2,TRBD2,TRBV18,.,TGTGCCAGCTCACCCGGACTAGCGGGGACTACGGGGGAGCTGTTTTTT,CASSPGLAGTTGELFF
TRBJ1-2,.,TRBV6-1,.,TGTGCCAGCAGTGAAGAGGGGCGAGCTAACTATGGCTACACCTTC,CASSEEGRANYGYTF
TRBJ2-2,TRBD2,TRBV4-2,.,TGTGCCAGCAGCCCAACTCGCGCGGGGGGGTCGGTCACCGGGGAGCTGTTTTTT,CASSPTRAGGSVTGELFF
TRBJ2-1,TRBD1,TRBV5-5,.,TGTGCCAGCAGCCCGACCTCAGGGGGCCGCGAGCAGTTCTTC,CASSPTSGGREQFF
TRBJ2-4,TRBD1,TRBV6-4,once,TGTGCCAGCAGTGACCTGGACAGGACAACGTTATTAGGAACAAACATTCAGTACTTC,CASSDLDRTTLLGTNIQYF
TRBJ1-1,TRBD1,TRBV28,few,TGTGCCAGCAGACCGGGACAGGCGTACACTGAAGCTTTCTTT,CASRPGQAYTEAFF
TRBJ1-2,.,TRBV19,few,TGTGCCAGTAGTATTTGGTCAGGGTCTGGCTACACCTTC,CASSIWSGSGYTF
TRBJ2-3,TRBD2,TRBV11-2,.,TGTGCCAGCAGTTTCGGGGGGACTAGCACAGATACGCAGTATTTT,CASSFGGTSTDTQYF
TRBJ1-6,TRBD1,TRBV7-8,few,TGTGCCAGCAGCTTAGTCTCCGTTGGGACAGGGGATTCACCCCTCCACTTT,CASSLVSVGTGDSPLHF
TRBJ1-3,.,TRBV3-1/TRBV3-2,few,TGTGCCAGCAGCCAAGATCAAGGAAACACCATATATTTT,CASSQDQGNTIYF
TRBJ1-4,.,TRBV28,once,TGTGCCAGCAGTTTGTTAGGGGATGAAAAACTGTTTTTT,CASSLLGDEKLFF
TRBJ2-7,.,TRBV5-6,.,TGTGCCAGCAGCTTGAGGGGCGTCTACGAGCAGTACTTC,CASSLRGVYEQYF
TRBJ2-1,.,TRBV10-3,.,TGTGCCATCAGTGAGTCGTCAGGGTCTGAGCAGTTCTTC,CAISESSGSEQFF
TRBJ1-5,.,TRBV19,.,TGTGCCAGCAGTACAGGGCACCAAGGAGATCAGCCCCAGCATTTT,CASSTGHQGDQPQHF
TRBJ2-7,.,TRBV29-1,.,TGCAGCGTTGACCGCGACAGGTCCGGGGAGCAGTACTTC,CSVDRDRSGEQYF
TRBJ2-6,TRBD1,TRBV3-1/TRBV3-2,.,TGTGCCAGCAGCCTCCGAGGGGGCGAGGCTGGGGCCAACGTCCTGACTTTC,CASSLRGGEAGANVLTF
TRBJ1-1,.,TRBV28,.,TGTGCCAGCACCAAGACTGTGAACACTGAAGCTTTCTTT,CASTKTVNTEAFF
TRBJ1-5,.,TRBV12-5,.,TGTGCTAGTGGTGAGCGGACAGCTAGCAATCAGCCCCAGCATTTT,CASGERTASNQPQHF
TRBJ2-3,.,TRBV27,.,TGTGCCAGCATCAAACAGGGTACCGCAGATACGCAGTATTTT,CASIKQGTADTQYF
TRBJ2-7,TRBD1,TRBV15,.,TGTGCCACCAGCACCCTCGGACAGGTAGACACCTACGAGCAGTACTTC,CATSTLGQVDTYEQYF
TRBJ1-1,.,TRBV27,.,TGTGCCAGCAGTCCCTTAGGACAGACGAACACTGAAGCTTTCTTT,CASSPLGQTNTEAFF
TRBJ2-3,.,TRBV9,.,TGTGCCAGCAGCCCCGAATTAGCGACAGATACGCAGTATTTT,CASSPELATDTQYF
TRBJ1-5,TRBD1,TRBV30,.,TGTGCCTGGAGTACCGGACAGGGTAGCAATCAGCCCCAGCATTTT,CAWSTGQGSNQPQHF
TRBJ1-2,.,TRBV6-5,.,TGTGCCAGCATGGGAGGAACGGCTTCTAACTATGGCTACACCTTC,CASMGGTASNYGYTF
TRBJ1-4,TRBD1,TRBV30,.,TGTGCCTGGAGTGTGGGACAGGGGGCTGAAAAACTGTTTTTT,CAWSVGQGAEKLFF
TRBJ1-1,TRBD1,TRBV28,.,TGTGCCAGCAGTTTTTCCAGCGGGACAGGCGGGTCAGACACTGAAGCTTTCTTT,CASSFSSGTGGSDTEAFF
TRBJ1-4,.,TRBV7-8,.,TGTGCCAGCAGCTCCTACGTAGGGAGTAATGAAAAACTGTTTTTT,CASSSYVGSNEKLFF
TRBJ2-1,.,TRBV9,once,TGTGCCAGCAGCCCAGGAGGGCCGAATGAGCAGTTCTTC,CASSPGGPNEQFF
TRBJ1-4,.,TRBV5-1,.,TGCGCCAGCAGCCCGAGGCCAACTAATGAAAAACTGTTTTTT,CASSPRPTNEKLFF
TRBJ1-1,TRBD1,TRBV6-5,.,TGTGCCAGCACCCCGGGACAGGGTATGACTGAAGCTTTCTTT,CASTPGQGMTEAFF
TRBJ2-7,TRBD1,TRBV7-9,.,TGTGCCAGCAGAGGACAGGGGGTCTACGAGCAGTACTTC,CASRGQGVYEQYF